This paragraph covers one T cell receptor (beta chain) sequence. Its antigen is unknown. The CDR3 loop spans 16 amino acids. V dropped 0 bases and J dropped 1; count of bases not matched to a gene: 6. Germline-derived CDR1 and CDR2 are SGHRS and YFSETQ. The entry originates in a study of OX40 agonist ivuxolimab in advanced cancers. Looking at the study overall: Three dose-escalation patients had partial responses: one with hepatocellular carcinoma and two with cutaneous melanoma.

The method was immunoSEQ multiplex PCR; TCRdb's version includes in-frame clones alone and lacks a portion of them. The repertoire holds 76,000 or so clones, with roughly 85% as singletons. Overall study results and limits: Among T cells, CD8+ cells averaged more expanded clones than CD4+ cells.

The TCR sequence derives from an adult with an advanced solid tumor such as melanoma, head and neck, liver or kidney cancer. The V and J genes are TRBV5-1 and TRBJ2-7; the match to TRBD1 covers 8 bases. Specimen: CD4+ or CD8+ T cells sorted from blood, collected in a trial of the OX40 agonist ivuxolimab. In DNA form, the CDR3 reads TGCGCCAGCAGCTTGGCAGGGACAGGACCTTCCTACGAGCAGTACTTC. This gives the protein CASSLAGTGPSYEQYF.